The TCR beta chain described here comes from a study of OX40 agonist ivuxolimab in advanced cancers. Study in general: Partial responses were achieved by three patients: one hepatocellular carcinoma, two cutaneous melanoma.

Between the trimmed V and J ends, which lost 0 bases and 3 bases, there was a span of 6 bases. Germline CDR1 SGHTA, CDR2 FQGTGA. The CDR3 has 14 residues. This clone was seen only once. The antigen is unknown. Blood samples were obtained at baseline, cycle 4 day 1, and cycle 7 day 1. Clones were sequenced by immunoSEQ multiplex PCR, and TCRdb holds only the in-frame ones, with some missing. The sample carries tens of thousands of clones, 88% recorded once. Study outcomes and limitations: More expanded clones were found, on average, in CD8+ than in CD4+ T cells.

This clonotype was obtained from an adult with an advanced solid tumor such as melanoma, head and neck, liver or kidney cancer. The sequenced sample was CD4+ or CD8+ T cells sorted from blood, obtained in a trial of the OX40 agonist ivuxolimab. This chain uses TRBV7-3 with TRBJ2-1; no reliable D call. Here the CDR3 reads CASSLTGDYNEQFF. DNA of the CDR3: TGTGCCAGCAGCTTAACGGGTGACTACAATGAGCAGTTCTTC.